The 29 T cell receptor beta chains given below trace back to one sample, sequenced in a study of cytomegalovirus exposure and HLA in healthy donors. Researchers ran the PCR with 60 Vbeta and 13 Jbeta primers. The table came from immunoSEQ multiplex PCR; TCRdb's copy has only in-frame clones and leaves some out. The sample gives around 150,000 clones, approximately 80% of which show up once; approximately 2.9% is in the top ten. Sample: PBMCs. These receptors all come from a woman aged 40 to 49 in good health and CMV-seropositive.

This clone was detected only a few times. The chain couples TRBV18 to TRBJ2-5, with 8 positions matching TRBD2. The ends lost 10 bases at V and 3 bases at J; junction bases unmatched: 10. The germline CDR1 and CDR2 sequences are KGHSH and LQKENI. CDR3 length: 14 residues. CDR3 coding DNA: TGTGCCACCGGCGGGACTAGACGTGAAGAGACCCAGTACTTC. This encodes CATGGTRREETQYF.

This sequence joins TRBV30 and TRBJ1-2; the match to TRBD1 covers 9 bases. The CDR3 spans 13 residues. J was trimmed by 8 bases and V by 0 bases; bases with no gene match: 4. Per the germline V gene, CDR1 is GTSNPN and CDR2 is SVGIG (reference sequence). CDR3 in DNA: TGTGCCTGGAGTGTAGGACAGGGGTGGGGCTACACCTTC. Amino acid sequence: CAWSVGQGWGYTF.

The CDR3 sequence: CASSDSGQGEQFF. The CDR3 nucleotides read TGTGCCAGCAGTGACTCAGGTCAGGGTGAGCAGTTCTTC. This chain links TRBV6-4 with TRBJ2-1, with a weak D call TRBD1 (5 bases). The CDR3 spans 13 residues. CDR1 and CDR2 (germline): MRHNA, SNTAGT. The ends were cut back, 0 bases at V and 9 bases at J, with 9 bases in the middle.

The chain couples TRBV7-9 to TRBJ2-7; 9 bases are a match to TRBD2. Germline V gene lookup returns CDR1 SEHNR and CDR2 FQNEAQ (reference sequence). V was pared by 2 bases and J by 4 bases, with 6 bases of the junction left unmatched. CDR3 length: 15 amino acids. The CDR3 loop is CASSLISGGFYEQYF. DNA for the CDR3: TGTGCCAGCAGCTTAATAAGCGGGGGGTTTTACGAGCAGTACTTC.

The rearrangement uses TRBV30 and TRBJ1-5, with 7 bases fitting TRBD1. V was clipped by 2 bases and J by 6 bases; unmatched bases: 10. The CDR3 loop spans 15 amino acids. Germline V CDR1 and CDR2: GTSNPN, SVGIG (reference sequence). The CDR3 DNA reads TGTGCCTGGAGTCTAAGGACAGGAAAGGGTCAGCCCCAGCATTTT. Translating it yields CAWSLRTGKGQPQHF.

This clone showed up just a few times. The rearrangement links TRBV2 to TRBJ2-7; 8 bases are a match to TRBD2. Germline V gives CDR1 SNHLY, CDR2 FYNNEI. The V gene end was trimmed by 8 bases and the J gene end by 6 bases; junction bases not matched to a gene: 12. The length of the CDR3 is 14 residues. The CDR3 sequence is CASADISGRGEQYF. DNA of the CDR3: TGTGCCAGCGCAGATATAAGCGGGAGAGGCGAGCAGTACTTC.

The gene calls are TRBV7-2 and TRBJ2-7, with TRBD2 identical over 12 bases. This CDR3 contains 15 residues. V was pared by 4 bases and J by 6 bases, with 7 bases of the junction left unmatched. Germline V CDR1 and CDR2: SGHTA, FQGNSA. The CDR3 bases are TGTGCCAGCAGCTCCCTAGCGGGGGGGCAGGGCGAGCAGTACTTC. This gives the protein CASSSLAGGQGEQYF.

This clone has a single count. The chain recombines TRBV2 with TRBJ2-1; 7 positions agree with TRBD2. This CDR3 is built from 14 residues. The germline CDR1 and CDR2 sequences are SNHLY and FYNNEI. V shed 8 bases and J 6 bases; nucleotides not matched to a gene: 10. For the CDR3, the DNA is TGTGCCAGCTGGCATGGGGGGGGAAGCAATGAGCAGTTCTTC. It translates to CASWHGGGSNEQFF.

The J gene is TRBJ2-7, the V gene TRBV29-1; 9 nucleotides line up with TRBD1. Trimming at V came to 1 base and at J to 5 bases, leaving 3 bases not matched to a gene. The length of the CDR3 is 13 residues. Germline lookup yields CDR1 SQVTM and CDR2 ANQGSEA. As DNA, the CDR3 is TGCAGCGTTGAAGGGGACAGGGTCAACGAGCAGTACTTC. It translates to CSVEGDRVNEQYF.

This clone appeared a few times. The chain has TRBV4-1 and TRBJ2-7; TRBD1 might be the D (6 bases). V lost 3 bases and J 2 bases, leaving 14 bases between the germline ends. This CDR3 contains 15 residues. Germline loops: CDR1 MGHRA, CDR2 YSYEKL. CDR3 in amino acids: CASSHLDRTPYEQYF. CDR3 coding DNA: TGCGCCAGCAGCCACCTTGACAGGACTCCCTACGAGCAGTACTTC.

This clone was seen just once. The CDR3 reads CASSGTEYGYTF. The CDR3 nucleotides are TGTGCCAGCAGCGGGACAGAGTATGGCTACACCTTC. The rearrangement uses TRBV2 and TRBJ1-2; 7 bases match TRBD1. This CDR3 is built from 12 residues. Germline lookup yields CDR1 SNHLY and CDR2 FYNNEI. V lost 6 bases, J lost 5 bases, and 3 bases stayed unmatched.

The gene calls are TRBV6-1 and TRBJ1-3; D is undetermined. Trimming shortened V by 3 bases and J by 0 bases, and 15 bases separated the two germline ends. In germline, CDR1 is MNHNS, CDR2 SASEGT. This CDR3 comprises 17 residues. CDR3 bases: TGTGCCAGCAGTGAGGAGGACGGCCGATACTCTGGAAACACCATATATTTT. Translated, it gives CASSEEDGRYSGNTIYF.

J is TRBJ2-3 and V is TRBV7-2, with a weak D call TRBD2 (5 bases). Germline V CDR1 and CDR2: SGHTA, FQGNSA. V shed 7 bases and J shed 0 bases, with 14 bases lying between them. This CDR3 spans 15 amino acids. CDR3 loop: CASTPGISSTDTQYF. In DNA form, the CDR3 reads TGTGCCAGCACCCCGGGGATCTCTAGCACAGATACGCAGTATTTT.

The CDR3 DNA reads TGTGCCAGCAGCGAGTCCGGAGATACGCAGTATTTT. This encodes CASSESGDTQYF. The V gene is TRBV11-3, the J gene TRBJ2-3, with D hard to call. V lost 5 bases to trimming and J lost 5 bases, with 8 bases between them. Germline V gives CDR1 SGHNT, CDR2 YENEEA. The CDR3 length is 12 residues.

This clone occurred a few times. The CDR3 DNA is TGTGCCATCAGTGAGTCCCATACACTAGCGACGCGCTCCTACAATGAGCAGTTCTTC. This codes for CAISESHTLATRSYNEQFF. The rearrangement uses TRBV10-3 and TRBJ2-1, with 7 bases that match TRBD2. The CDR3 length is 19 residues. With V trimmed by 0 bases and J by 0 bases, 11 bases remained unmatched. CDR1 and CDR2 from the germline V gene are ENHRY and SYGVKD.

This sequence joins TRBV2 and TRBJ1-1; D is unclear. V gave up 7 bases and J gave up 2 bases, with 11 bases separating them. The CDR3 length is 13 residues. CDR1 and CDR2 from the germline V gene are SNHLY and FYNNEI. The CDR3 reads CASIRQINTEAFF. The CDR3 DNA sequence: TGTGCCAGCATTCGTCAGATTAACACTGAAGCTTTCTTT.

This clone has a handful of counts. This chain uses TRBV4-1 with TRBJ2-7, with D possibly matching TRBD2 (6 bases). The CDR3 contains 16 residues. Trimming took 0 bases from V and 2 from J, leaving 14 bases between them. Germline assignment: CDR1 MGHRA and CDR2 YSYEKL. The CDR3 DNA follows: TGCGCCAGCAGCCAAGACCCGACGGGGGTCCCCTACGAGCAGTACTTC. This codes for CASSQDPTGVPYEQYF.

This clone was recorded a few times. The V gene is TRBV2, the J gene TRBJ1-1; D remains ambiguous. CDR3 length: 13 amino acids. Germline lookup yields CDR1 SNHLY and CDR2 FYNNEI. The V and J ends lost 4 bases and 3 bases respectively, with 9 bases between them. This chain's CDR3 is CASSGKGDTEAFF. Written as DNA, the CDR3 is TGTGCCAGCAGTGGAAAGGGAGACACTGAAGCTTTCTTT.

CDR3 sequence reads: CASSPDPGGNEQYF. In nucleotides, the CDR3 is TGCGCCAGCAGCCCTGATCCAGGGGGCAACGAGCAGTACTTC. This rearrangement joins TRBV4-3 to TRBJ2-7; TRBD1 matches 8 bases. This CDR3 comprises 14 residues. Germline assignment: CDR1 LGHNA and CDR2 YSLEER. J was trimmed by 5 bases and V by 4 bases; bases with no gene match: 7.

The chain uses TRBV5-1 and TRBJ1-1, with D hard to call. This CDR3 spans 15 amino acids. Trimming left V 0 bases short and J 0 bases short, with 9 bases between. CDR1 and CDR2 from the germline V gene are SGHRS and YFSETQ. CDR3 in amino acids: CASSLADTVNTEAFF. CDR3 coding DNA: TGCGCCAGCAGCTTGGCCGATACAGTGAACACTGAAGCTTTCTTT.

The chain's CDR3 is CASGLQSYEQYF. In DNA form, the CDR3 reads TGTGCTAGTGGTTTACAGTCCTACGAGCAGTACTTC. The V and J genes are TRBV12-5 and TRBJ2-7, with no clear D. Germline values: CDR1 LGHNT, CDR2 FRNRAP. CDR3 length equals 12 residues. V lost 3 bases and J 1 base, leaving 4 bases between the germline ends. The variable domain in full, with the rest retrieved from reference TRBV12-5 and TRBJ2-7, is DARVTQTPRHKVTEMGQEVTMRCQPILGHNTVFWYRQTMMQGLELLAYFRNRAPLDDSGMPKDRFSAEMPDATLATLKIQPSEPRDSAVYFCASGLQSYEQYFGPGTRLTVT.

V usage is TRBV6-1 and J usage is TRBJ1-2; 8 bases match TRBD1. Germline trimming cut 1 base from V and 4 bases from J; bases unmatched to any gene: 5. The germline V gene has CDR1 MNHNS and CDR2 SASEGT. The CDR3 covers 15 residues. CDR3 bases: TGTGCCAGCAGTGAAGAAGGCAGGGGGCTCTATGGCTACACCTTC. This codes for CASSEEGRGLYGYTF.

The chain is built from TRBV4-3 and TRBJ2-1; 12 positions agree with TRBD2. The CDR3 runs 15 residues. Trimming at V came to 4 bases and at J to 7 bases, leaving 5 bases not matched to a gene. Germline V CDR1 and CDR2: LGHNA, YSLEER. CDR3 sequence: CASSLLAGGPNEQFF. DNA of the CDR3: TGCGCCAGCAGCCTTCTAGCGGGAGGGCCTAATGAGCAGTTCTTC.

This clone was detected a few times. Written as DNA, the CDR3 is TGTGCCAGCGCGCGGACAGACAAAGCAGATACGCAGTATTTT. Residues: CASARTDKADTQYF. This sequence joins TRBV6-5 and TRBJ2-3; a possible D gene is TRBD1 (6 bases). The ends were cut back, 8 bases at V and 4 bases at J, with 16 bases in the middle. There are 14 residues in the CDR3. Germline-derived CDR1 and CDR2 are MNHEY and SVGAGI.

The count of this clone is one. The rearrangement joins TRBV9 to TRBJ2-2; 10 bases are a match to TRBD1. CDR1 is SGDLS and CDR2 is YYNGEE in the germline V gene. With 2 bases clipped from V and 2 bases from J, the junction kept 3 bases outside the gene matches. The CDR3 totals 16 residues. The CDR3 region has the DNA TGTGCCAGCAGCGTGGGGACAGGGGCCAACACCGGGGAGCTGTTTTTT. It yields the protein CASSVGTGANTGELFF.

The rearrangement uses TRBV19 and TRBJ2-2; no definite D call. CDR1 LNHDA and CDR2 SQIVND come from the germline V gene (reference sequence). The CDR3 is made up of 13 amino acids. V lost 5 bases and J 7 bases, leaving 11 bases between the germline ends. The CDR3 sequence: CASSVTRLGELFF. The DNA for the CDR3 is TGTGCCAGTAGTGTCACGAGACTCGGGGAGCTGTTTTTT.

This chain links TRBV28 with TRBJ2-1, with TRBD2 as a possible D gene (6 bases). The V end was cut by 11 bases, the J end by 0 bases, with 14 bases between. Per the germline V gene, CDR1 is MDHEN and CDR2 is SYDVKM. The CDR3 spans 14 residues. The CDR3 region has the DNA TGTGCCGGGGGTAGCGGAGGCTCCTACAATGAGCAGTTCTTC. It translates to CAGGSGGSYNEQFF.

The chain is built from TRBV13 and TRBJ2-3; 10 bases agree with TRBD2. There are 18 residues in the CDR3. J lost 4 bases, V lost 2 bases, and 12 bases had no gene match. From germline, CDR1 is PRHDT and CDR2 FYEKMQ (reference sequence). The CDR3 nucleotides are TGTGCCAGCAGCTTAACCCCCACAACTAGCGGGGATTCAGATACGCAGTATTTT. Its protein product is CASSLTPTTSGDSDTQYF.

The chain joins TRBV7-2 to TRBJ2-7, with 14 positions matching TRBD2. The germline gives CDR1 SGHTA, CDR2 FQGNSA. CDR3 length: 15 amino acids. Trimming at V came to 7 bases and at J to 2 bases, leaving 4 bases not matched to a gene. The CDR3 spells CASIRTSGGPYEQYF. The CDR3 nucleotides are TGTGCCAGCATCAGGACTAGCGGGGGGCCCTACGAGCAGTACTTC.